The 5 T cell receptor beta chains below were found in one sample sequenced in a study of T-cell reconstitution after alpha-beta-depleted transplantation in children. The authors prepared the TCRbeta library with unique molecular identifiers. TCRdb reprocessed the PCR reads via MiXCR and lists one record per CDR3 protein. The sample records 800,000 to 1,000,000 distinct CDR3 sequences, 25% to 30% being singletons. The sample here was PBMCs, mostly from graft donor cells, taken 360 days after TCRalphabeta/CD19-depleted stem cell transplant. The origin of the receptors is a boy in the first two years of life who had a stem cell transplant for SCID, so the T cells may come from the graft donor.

This clonotype has only a few counts. V and J are TRBV12-3 or TRBV12-4 and TRBJ2-2; possible D gene TRBD2, 6 bases. The germline V and J ends were trimmed by 6 bases and 5 bases, with 16 bases remaining between them. The CDR3 is 15 residues long. The CDR3 nucleotides read TGTGCCAGCAGCCGTCTGGGGGGAGGTACCGGGGAGCTGTTTTTT. The encoded protein is CASSRLGGGTGELFF.

A few counts support this clonotype. The CDR3 region is CSAPLRGGVSPGELFF. In DNA form, the CDR3 reads TGCAGTGCCCCCCTCAGGGGGGGAGTTTCTCCCGGGGAGCTGTTTTTT. The chain couples TRBV20-1 to TRBJ2-2; either TRBD1 or TRBD2 may fit D (7 bases each). The V gene's germline CDR1 is DFQATT and CDR2 SNEGSKA (reference sequence). V was shortened by 6 bases and J by 6 bases, with 23 bases between the two germline ends. This CDR3 has 16 residues.

This clonotype has only a few counts. The chain employs TRBV2 and TRBJ1-2, with 7 bases identical to TRBD1. V gave up 4 bases and J gave up 7 bases; unmatched junction bases: 9. Germline V gives CDR1 SNHLY, CDR2 FYNNEI. The CDR3 extends over 14 amino acids. The CDR3 sequence is CASSGRQGGGGYTF. The DNA of the CDR3 is TGTGCCAGCAGTGGTCGACAGGGCGGAGGTGGCTACACCTTC.

This clonotype was seen more than once but under ten times. This sequence joins TRBV5-6 and TRBJ2-7; possible D gene TRBD1, 5 bases. Germline V gene lookup returns CDR1 SGHDT and CDR2 YYEEEE. This CDR3 comprises 16 residues. Trimming took 0 bases from V and 4 from J, leaving 17 bases between them. This CDR3 reads CASSLVDRQTYYEQYF. The CDR3 coding sequence is TGTGCCAGCAGCTTGGTTGACCGACAGACGTATTACGAGCAGTACTTC.

The chain is built from TRBV2 and TRBJ2-4, with TRBD2 identical over 8 bases. V lost 6 bases to trimming and J lost 5 bases; unmatched junction nucleotides: 9. The CDR3 runs 15 residues. The germline V gene has CDR1 SNHLY and CDR2 FYNNEI. In nucleotides, the CDR3 is TGTGCCAGCAGCCTTACTAGCGGACTCCAAAACATTCAGTACTTC. Translating it yields CASSLTSGLQNIQYF. Full variable domain (outside the CDR3, taken from reference TRBV2 and TRBJ2-4): EPEVTQTPSHQVTQMGQEVILRCVPISNHLYFYWYRQILGQKVEFLVSFYNNEISEKSEIFDDQFSVERPDGSNFTLKIRSTKLEDSAMYFCASSLTSGLQNIQYFGAGTRLSVL.